One sample yielded the 32 T cell receptor beta chains listed below, sequenced in a study of shared clonotypes between healthy human individuals. CD8 cells classed as naive were CD45RO-negative and positively selected for CCR7, excluding terminally differentiated effector memory CD45RA+ cells. Sequencing was performed with immunoSEQ multiplex PCR; in TCRdb, only in-frame clones are kept and a portion is missing. The repertoire holds around 550,000 clones, with 85% to 95% as singletons. The sample taken for sequencing was naive CD8+ T cells sorted from blood. The receptors were gathered from a woman in her twenties or thirties in good health.

This clone was observed once. The rearrangement links TRBV28 to TRBJ1-2; D not certain. V dropped 6 bases and J dropped 2 bases, with 10 bases sitting between them. The CDR3 totals 13 residues. Per the germline V gene, CDR1 is MDHEN and CDR2 is SYDVKM. CDR3 DNA sequence: TGTGCCAGCAGGCCTGACGGGAACTATGGCTACACCTTC. Amino acid sequence: CASRPDGNYGYTF.

Turning to this clone: The same CDR3 also results from other DNA sequences found in this sample. V is TRBV27 and J is TRBJ2-7; tentative D call: TRBD1 (6 bases). With 2 bases removed from V and 1 base from J, the gap between germline ends came to 9 bases. This CDR3 region has 14 residues. Germline CDR1 is MNHEY and CDR2 is SMNVEV (reference sequence). CDR3 in amino acids: CASSLLGQSYEQYF. CDR3 DNA: TGTGCCAGCAGTTTACTGGGACAATCCTACGAGCAGTACTTC.

The chain carries TRBV6-5 and TRBJ2-7, with 7 bases that match TRBD2. Germline V gene sequence: CDR1 MNHEY, CDR2 SVGAGI. V shed 0 bases and J 6 bases; nucleotides not matched to a gene: 8. The CDR3 is made up of 15 amino acids. The CDR3 loop reads CASSYSAAGVAEQYF. The CDR3 region has the DNA TGTGCCAGCAGTTACTCGGCGGCGGGAGTTGCCGAGCAGTACTTC.

The chain combines TRBV30 with TRBJ1-1; D remains ambiguous. Germline V CDR1 and CDR2: GTSNPN, SVGIG (reference sequence). The CDR3 contains 14 residues. The V and J ends lost 0 bases and 1 base respectively, with 9 bases between them. As DNA, the CDR3 is TGTGCCTGGAGTGTCCCCGCGAAGAACACTGAAGCTTTCTTT. This codes for CAWSVPAKNTEAFF.

This sequence joins TRBV27 and TRBJ2-1; D is perhaps TRBD2 (6 bases). This CDR3 comprises 14 residues. In germline, CDR1 is MNHEY, CDR2 SMNVEV (reference sequence). Deletions cut 5 bases from V and 6 bases from J, with 14 bases between. The CDR3 coding sequence is TGTGCCAGCAGTCCGGGACTTATACTCAATGAGCAGTTCTTC. Protein product: CASSPGLILNEQFF.

This sequence joins TRBV27 and TRBJ1-2; maybe TRBD1 (6 bases). The CDR3 has 15 amino acids. Trimming left V 1 base short and J 2 bases short, with 11 bases between. Germline CDR1 and CDR2: MNHEY and SMNVEV (reference sequence). This CDR3 is CASSLWTVRNYGYTF. Here the CDR3 DNA reads TGTGCCAGCAGTTTATGGACAGTTCGCAACTATGGCTACACCTTC.

The rearrangement joins TRBV27 to TRBJ1-1, with a tentative D call TRBD1 (5 bases). Germline V gives CDR1 MNHEY, CDR2 SMNVEV (reference sequence). V was cut by 1 base and J by 2 bases, with 17 bases left in between. The CDR3 has 17 residues. The CDR3 reads CASSLYFSGTINTEAFF. The CDR3 bases are TGTGCCAGCAGTTTATATTTTTCAGGGACCATTAACACTGAAGCTTTCTTT.

This clone came up once. The chain employs TRBV6-1 and TRBJ2-7; D gene ambiguous. The CDR3 contains 15 residues. The germline V and J ends were trimmed by 2 bases and 5 bases, with 16 bases remaining between them. CDR1 and CDR2 (germline): MNHNS, SASEGT. CDR3 coding DNA: TGTGCCAGCAGTGAACTGGGGATCTCTTCCCACGAGCAGTACTTC. It is translated as CASSELGISSHEQYF.

This clone was found once. The chain carries TRBV7-3 and TRBJ2-2; D might be TRBD2 (5 bases). V gave up 5 bases and J gave up 4 bases, with 14 bases separating them. The CDR3 sequence is 15 residues long. Germline lookup yields CDR1 SGHTA and CDR2 FQGTGA. CDR3 residues: CASSDSGGGTGELFF. Written as DNA, the CDR3 is TGTGCCAGCAGCGACTCCGGTGGAGGCACCGGGGAGCTGTTTTTT. The full variable domain, with the rest looked up from reference TRBV7-3 and TRBJ2-2, is GAGVSQTPSNKVTEKGKYVELRCDPISGHTALYWYRQSLGQGPEFLIYFQGTGAADDSGLPNDRFFAVRPEGSVSTLKIQRTERGDSAVYLCASSDSGGGTGELFFGEGSRLTVL.

The rearrangement uses TRBV19 and TRBJ2-7; D is ambiguous. This CDR3 region has 13 residues. The V and J ends lost 9 bases and 2 bases respectively, with 14 bases between them. Germline loops: CDR1 LNHDA, CDR2 SQIVND (reference sequence). CDR3 bases: TGTGCCAGCCGTGACTCCGTAGCCTACGAGCAGTACTTC. Its translation is CASRDSVAYEQYF.

The chain carries TRBV27 and TRBJ1-2, with a tentative D call TRBD1 (5 bases). Germline CDR1 reads MNHEY; CDR2 reads SMNVEV (reference sequence). V lost 8 bases to trimming and J lost 2 bases, with 18 bases between them. CDR3 size: 15 residues. The CDR3 region is CASGKGRDPNYGYTF. For the CDR3, the DNA is TGTGCCAGCGGAAAAGGCAGGGATCCCAACTATGGCTACACCTTC.

V and J are TRBV13 and TRBJ2-7; D unclear. The V end was cut by 1 base, the J end by 1 base, with 2 bases between. The CDR3 runs to 12 residues. Germline V gene sequence: CDR1 PRHDT, CDR2 FYEKMQ (reference sequence). The CDR3 sequence: CASSLESYEQYF. The CDR3, as DNA: TGTGCCAGCAGCTTAGAATCCTACGAGCAGTACTTC.

This sequence joins TRBV29-1 and TRBJ2-5; the D is unclear. The V gene's germline CDR1 is SQVTM and CDR2 ANQGSEA. V was pared by 0 bases and J by 5 bases, with 16 bases between. The CDR3 spans 15 residues. The CDR3 sequence is CSVEDPFPVGETQYF. The CDR3 nucleotides are TGCAGCGTTGAAGATCCTTTTCCTGTGGGGGAGACCCAGTACTTC.

This chain uses TRBV7-2 with TRBJ2-7; the D call may be TRBD1 or TRBD2 (6 bases each). Germline CDR1 is SGHTA and CDR2 is FQGNSA. There are 14 residues in the CDR3. V was shortened by 3 bases and J by 6 bases, with 15 bases between the two germline ends. CDR3 residues: CASSFLRGVGEQYF. CDR3 DNA: TGTGCCAGCAGCTTTCTGAGGGGGGTAGGCGAGCAGTACTTC.

The gene calls are TRBV27 and TRBJ2-7; D is perhaps TRBD2 (5 bases). The CDR3 runs to 13 residues. Trimming shortened V by 6 bases and J by 2 bases, and 11 bases separated the two germline ends. Germline values: CDR1 MNHEY, CDR2 SMNVEV (reference sequence). CDR3: CASRPPAAYEQYF. In DNA, the CDR3 is TGTGCCAGCAGGCCGCCAGCGGCCTACGAGCAGTACTTC.

The rearrangement joins TRBV19 to TRBJ2-1; 12 bases match TRBD2. The CDR3 consists of 16 residues. The V segment lost 2 bases and the J segment 9 bases; nucleotides outside the gene matches: 8. Germline CDR1 is LNHDA and CDR2 is SQIVND (reference sequence). The CDR3 sequence is CASSIILSSGRGEQFF. The CDR3 DNA sequence: TGTGCCAGTAGTATAATTTTGTCTAGCGGGAGGGGTGAGCAGTTCTTC.

The chain links TRBV28 to TRBJ2-2, with TRBD2 matching over 8 bases. The germline V gene encodes CDR1 MDHEN and CDR2 SYDVKM. V lost 3 bases to trimming and J lost 7 bases; unmatched junction nucleotides: 10. The CDR3 runs to 16 residues. The CDR3 loop is CASSFPGGPEGGELFF. The CDR3 region has the DNA TGTGCCAGCAGTTTCCCGGGAGGGCCCGAGGGCGGGGAGCTGTTTTTT. Supplemented by reference TRBV28 and TRBJ2-2, the full variable domain reads DVKVTQSSRYLVKRTGEKVFLECVQDMDHENMFWYRQDPGLGLRLIYFSYDVKMKEKGDIPEGYSVSREKKERFSLILESASTNQTSMYLCASSFPGGPEGGELFFGEGSRLTVL.

The chain couples TRBV27 to TRBJ1-5; D is perhaps TRBD1 (5 bases). Trimming took 3 bases from V and 6 from J, leaving 9 bases between them. The CDR3 has 13 residues. Looked up from germline, CDR1 is MNHEY and CDR2 is SMNVEV (reference sequence). The CDR3 sequence: CASSFLGTQPQHF. The CDR3 region has the DNA TGTGCCAGCAGTTTTCTTGGGACTCAGCCCCAGCATTTT.

This sequence joins TRBV29-1 and TRBJ2-7; possibly TRBD2 for D (5 bases). The CDR3 runs to 13 residues. Looked up from germline, CDR1 is SQVTM and CDR2 is ANQGSEA. The V gene lost 3 bases and the J gene lost 3 bases, with 12 bases spanning the gap. CDR3 nucleotides: TGCAGCGTTGAGGCCAGCGAGGGCTACGAGCAGTACTTC. Translated, it gives CSVEASEGYEQYF.

CDR3 in amino acids: CASSEAGRAFYGYTF. DNA of the CDR3: TGTGCCAGCAGTGAAGCAGGAAGGGCCTTCTATGGCTACACCTTC. This chain connects TRBV2 to TRBJ1-2; D gene uncertain. V lost 0 bases, J lost 4 bases, and 12 bases lay in between. Per germline, CDR1 SNHLY and CDR2 FYNNEI. The CDR3 spans 15 residues.

This clone was seen only once. The V call is TRBV29-1, the J call TRBJ2-5; a weak D match, TRBD2 (6 bases). CDR3 size: 14 residues. CDR1 is SQVTM, CDR2 ANQGSEA, per germline. Trimming stripped 5 bases from V and 3 bases from J, with 16 bases between. CDR3 sequence (DNA): TGCAGCGTTTGGAGGAGGGGCGGCGAAGAGACCCAGTACTTC. Residues: CSVWRRGGEETQYF.

The V call is TRBV28, the J call TRBJ2-2; 8 bases line up with TRBD2. Germline V gene data show CDR1 as MDHEN and CDR2 as SYDVKM. The CDR3 runs 16 residues. V dropped 6 bases and J dropped 4; count of bases not matched to a gene: 10. The CDR3 reads CASRLSGTIPTGELFF. DNA for the CDR3: TGTGCCAGCAGACTTAGCGGGACGATCCCCACCGGGGAGCTGTTTTTT.

The rearrangement uses TRBV10-2 and TRBJ2-1, with 9 bases fitting TRBD2. The CDR3 runs to 17 residues. V gave up 0 bases and J gave up 9 bases; unmatched junction bases: 12. Germline CDR1 reads WSHSY; CDR2 reads SAAADI. DNA of the CDR3: TGCGCCAGCAGTGAGTCGTTAGTGCGGGAGGGCTGGAGTGAGCAGTTCTTC. Its translation is CASSESLVREGWSEQFF.

V usage is TRBV19 and J usage is TRBJ2-1; 8 positions agree with TRBD2. With V trimmed by 8 bases and J by 8 bases, 32 bases remained unmatched. This CDR3 has 21 residues. Germline CDR1 reads LNHDA; CDR2 reads SQIVND (reference sequence). CDR3 sequence (DNA): TGTGCCAGTTCGAACCCCGGGGGATGGACTAGCCCGAGGCACACACACCATGAGCAGTTCTTC. This encodes CASSNPGGWTSPRHTHHEQFF.

V and J are TRBV27 and TRBJ2-3, with a possible D match to TRBD1 (5 bases). The germline V gene has CDR1 MNHEY and CDR2 SMNVEV (reference sequence). This CDR3 comprises 16 residues. Trimming cost V 0 bases and J 0 bases, with 10 bases left between them. The CDR3 DNA follows: TGTGCCAGCAGTTTATCAACAGGCCCCAGCACAGATACGCAGTATTTT. It encodes CASSLSTGPSTDTQYF.

The J gene is TRBJ2-2, the V gene TRBV2, with 9 bases matching TRBD1. Germline V gives CDR1 SNHLY, CDR2 FYNNEI. The CDR3 has 14 amino acids. The V segment lost 6 bases and the J segment 4 bases; nucleotides outside the gene matches: 3. CDR3 protein: CASRRGQGTGELFF. CDR3 nucleotides: TGTGCCAGCAGACGGGGACAGGGCACCGGGGAGCTGTTTTTT.

The CDR3 nucleotides read TGCAGCGGCTGGGGGGACACTGAAGCTTTCTTT. Its protein is CSGWGDTEAFF. V and J are TRBV29-1 and TRBJ1-1; tentative D call: TRBD1 (5 bases). Trimming stripped 7 bases from V and 3 bases from J, with 9 bases between. Germline assignment: CDR1 SQVTM and CDR2 ANQGSEA. The CDR3 has 11 amino acids.

This clone was detected only once. This chain uses TRBV28 with TRBJ2-3, with 7 bases aligning to TRBD1. J gave up 2 bases and V 5 bases, and 4 bases lay outside the gene matches. Germline CDR1 is MDHEN and CDR2 is SYDVKM. CDR3 size: 14 residues. The CDR3, as DNA: TGTGCCAGCAGTCCGACAGGGTTCACAGATACGCAGTATTTT. This sequence encodes CASSPTGFTDTQYF.

This chain connects TRBV7-9 to TRBJ2-7; 7 bases fit TRBD1. CDR1 is SEHNR and CDR2 is FQNEAQ in the germline V gene (reference sequence). The CDR3 covers 15 residues. Trimming took 3 bases from V and 2 from J; bases not matched to a gene: 7. Here the CDR3 reads CASSLTGQSTYEQYF. In nucleotides, the CDR3 is TGTGCCAGCAGCTTGACGGGACAGAGTACCTACGAGCAGTACTTC.

This clone was seen just once. The chain couples TRBV27 to TRBJ2-5; 7 nucleotides line up with TRBD2. This CDR3 region has 14 residues. V dropped 8 bases and J dropped 2; count of bases not matched to a gene: 8. Per germline, CDR1 MNHEY and CDR2 SMNVEV (reference sequence). The CDR3 DNA reads TGTGCCAGCGGGGTCGGGACTACACAAGAGACCCAGTACTTC. Amino acids: CASGVGTTQETQYF.

The rearrangement joins TRBV27 to TRBJ2-7, with D uncertain. The germline V gene has CDR1 MNHEY and CDR2 SMNVEV (reference sequence). This CDR3 has 13 amino acids. Between the trimmed V and J ends, which lost 2 bases and 6 bases, there was a span of 11 bases. CDR3 nucleotide sequence: TGTGCCAGCAGTTTAGGTTGGGGTAGCGAGCAGTACTTC. It codes for CASSLGWGSEQYF.

The V call is TRBV2, the J call TRBJ2-7; D not resolved. Germline V gene data show CDR1 as SNHLY and CDR2 as FYNNEI. V lost 0 bases and J lost 1, with 7 bases in between. This CDR3 has 14 amino acids. CDR3 sequence (DNA): TGTGCCAGCAGTGAAGCGTGGAGTTCCTACGAGCAGTACTTC. This encodes CASSEAWSSYEQYF.